These T cell receptor beta chains were read from a single sample in a study of shared clonotypes between healthy human individuals. The table came from immunoSEQ multiplex PCR; TCRdb's copy has only in-frame clones and leaves some out. This table has roughly 2,000,000 clones, 85% to 95% appearing once. The sequencing sample was made of naive CD8+ T cells from PBMCs. These receptors came from a young man in good health. Some clones in this sample may be carry-over from other donors' samples. Each CDR3 is given with its conserved first and last residue. A D gene is named only where the DNA matches it firmly. Not every row has a clone size; where given, it reads once, few, many or a size class.

D gene: .; clone size: .; V gene: TRBV7-2; J gene: TRBJ1-1; CDR3 protein: CASSLRWGRGGSTEAFF; CDR3 DNA: TGTGCCAGCAGCTTAAGGTGGGGCAGGGGAGGGTCCACTGAAGCTTTCTTT
D gene: TRBD1; clone size: .; V gene: TRBV28; J gene: TRBJ2-1; CDR3 protein: CASRKQGANYNEQFF; CDR3 DNA: TGTGCCAGCAGGAAACAGGGGGCGAACTACAATGAGCAGTTCTTC
D gene: .; clone size: .; V gene: TRBV7-9; J gene: TRBJ2-1; CDR3 protein: CASSFQERYNEQFF; CDR3 DNA: TGTGCCAGCAGCTTCCAGGAGAGGTACAATGAGCAGTTCTTC
D gene: .; clone size: .; V gene: TRBV7-6; J gene: TRBJ2-2; CDR3 protein: CASSLAAGELFF; CDR3 DNA: TGTGCCAGCAGCTTAGCCGCAGGGGAGCTGTTTTTT
D gene: TRBD2; clone size: once; V gene: TRBV27; J gene: TRBJ2-7; CDR3 protein: CASRGTSGIYEQYF; CDR3 DNA: TGTGCCAGCAGAGGGACTAGCGGTATCTACGAGCAGTACTTC
D gene: TRBD2; clone size: .; V gene: TRBV19; J gene: TRBJ2-5; CDR3 protein: CASRRAGELETQYF; CDR3 DNA: TGTGCCAGTAGGCGGGCGGGAGAGCTCGAGACCCAGTACTTC
D gene: TRBD2; clone size: .; V gene: TRBV5-1; J gene: TRBJ2-7; CDR3 protein: CASSLEGTTAYEQYF; CDR3 DNA: TGCGCCAGCAGCTTGGAGGGGACTACAGCCTACGAGCAGTACTTC
D gene: TRBD2; clone size: .; V gene: TRBV11-2; J gene: TRBJ2-3; CDR3 protein: CASRDQRGDTQYF; CDR3 DNA: TGTGCCAGCAGGGATCAGCGGGGAGATACGCAGTATTTT
D gene: .; clone size: .; V gene: TRBV28; J gene: TRBJ1-3; CDR3 protein: CASSLYGTRGNTIYF; CDR3 DNA: TGTGCCAGCAGTTTATACGGGACAAGAGGAAACACCATATATTTT
D gene: .; clone size: .; V gene: TRBV7-9; J gene: TRBJ2-1; CDR3 protein: CASSFPQSGTKEQFF; CDR3 DNA: TGTGCCAGCAGCTTCCCCCAGTCGGGTACAAAAGAGCAGTTCTTC
D gene: .; clone size: .; V gene: TRBV5-1; J gene: TRBJ2-1; CDR3 protein: CASSLYSDEQFF; CDR3 DNA: TGCGCCAGCAGCTTGTACTCCGATGAGCAGTTCTTC
D gene: TRBD2; clone size: .; V gene: TRBV7-8; J gene: TRBJ2-3; CDR3 protein: CASSPVLAGGVADTQYF; CDR3 DNA: TGTGCCAGCAGCCCGGTTCTAGCGGGAGGGGTCGCAGATACGCAGTATTTT
D gene: .; clone size: .; V gene: TRBV27; J gene: TRBJ2-2; CDR3 protein: CASSFLTPGGTGELFF; CDR3 DNA: TGTGCCAGCAGTTTTCTAACTCCCGGGGGCACCGGGGAGCTGTTTTTT
D gene: TRBD1; clone size: once; V gene: TRBV29-1; J gene: TRBJ2-7; CDR3 protein: CSVEQGAREQYF; CDR3 DNA: TGCAGCGTTGAACAGGGGGCGAGAGAGCAGTACTTC
D gene: .; clone size: .; V gene: TRBV7-9; J gene: TRBJ1-3; CDR3 protein: CASSLGAGPSGNTIYF; CDR3 DNA: TGTGCCAGCAGCTTAGGGGCAGGGCCCTCTGGAAACACCATATATTTT
D gene: TRBD1; clone size: once; V gene: TRBV12-5; J gene: TRBJ2-6; CDR3 protein: CASGDKDRGRSRKPGANVLTF; CDR3 DNA: TGTGCTAGTGGGGACAAGGACAGGGGGCGTAGTAGGAAACCTGGGGCCAACGTCCTGACTTTC
D gene: .; clone size: .; V gene: TRBV5-5; J gene: TRBJ2-7; CDR3 protein: CASRTTERTYEQYF; CDR3 DNA: TGTGCCAGCAGAACCACGGAGCGTACCTACGAGCAGTACTTC
D gene: .; clone size: .; V gene: TRBV27; J gene: TRBJ2-7; CDR3 protein: CASSFVGGAYEQYF; CDR3 DNA: TGTGCCAGCAGTTTCGTCGGCGGGGCCTACGAGCAGTACTTC
D gene: .; clone size: .; V gene: TRBV7-7; J gene: TRBJ2-3; CDR3 protein: CASFPRDTQYF; CDR3 DNA: TGTGCCAGCTTCCCACGGGATACGCAGTATTTT
D gene: TRBD2; clone size: .; V gene: TRBV4-1; J gene: TRBJ2-7; CDR3 protein: CASSQGPTVGRTSGGSSYEQYF; CDR3 DNA: TGCGCCAGCAGCCAAGGCCCAACAGTGGGAAGGACTAGCGGGGGGAGCTCCTACGAGCAGTACTTC
D gene: TRBD1; clone size: .; V gene: TRBV28; J gene: TRBJ1-4; CDR3 protein: CASSFLQGPTNEKLFF; CDR3 DNA: TGTGCCAGCAGTTTCTTACAGGGGCCAACTAATGAAAAACTGTTTTTT
D gene: .; clone size: .; V gene: TRBV19; J gene: TRBJ2-7; CDR3 protein: CASSLGYERVTYEQYF; CDR3 DNA: TGTGCCAGTAGCCTAGGATATGAGCGTGTTACCTACGAGCAGTACTTC